Below are 27 T cell receptor beta chains sequenced from a single sample in a study of cytomegalovirus exposure and HLA in healthy donors. PCR employed 60 Vbeta and 13 Jbeta primers. TCRdb's copy holds only in-frame clones and misses some; the assay was immunoSEQ multiplex PCR. Found here are approximately 43,000 clones; the top ten clones hold less than 2%. The material sequenced was PBMCs. The receptor source for this set is a woman in her twenties or thirties in good health and CMV-seronegative.

The V call is TRBV18, the J call TRBJ2-7; weak D call: TRBD1 (5 bases). The CDR3 consists of 16 residues. Germline V gives CDR1 KGHSH, CDR2 LQKENI. Trimming removed 2 bases at V and 0 bases at J, with 14 bases between. The CDR3, as DNA: TGTGCCAGCTCACCATTGAGCAGGGCGAGCTCCTACGAGCAGTACTTC. Its protein is CASSPLSRASSYEQYF.

V usage is TRBV4-3 and J usage is TRBJ2-7; TRBD2 might be the D (5 bases). The germline V gene has CDR1 LGHNA and CDR2 YSLEER. The CDR3 is 13 amino acids. V gave up 4 bases and J gave up 5 bases, with 12 bases separating them. The DNA of the CDR3 is TGCGCCAGCAGCCGCGCACGGGAAAACGAGCAGTACTTC. Translating it yields CASSRARENEQYF.

The chain recombines TRBV7-9 with TRBJ1-1, with 11 bases matching TRBD1. Trimming cost V 5 bases and J 11 bases; bases outside gene matches: 16. The CDR3 covers 16 residues. CDR1 SEHNR and CDR2 FQNEAQ come from the germline V gene (reference sequence). In DNA, the CDR3 is TGTGCCAGCAGCACGACAAGGACAGGGGGCGCGGGTCGCGCTTTCTTT. It codes for CASSTTRTGGAGRAFF.

The genes are TRBV10-3 and TRBJ2-2, with TRBD2 matching over 8 bases. The germline V gene has CDR1 ENHRY and CDR2 SYGVKD. V lost 0 bases and J lost 5; bases outside the gene matches: 5. The CDR3 length is 16 residues. The CDR3 loop reads CAISESPGGGTGELFF. The CDR3 DNA sequence: TGTGCCATCAGTGAGTCTCCGGGAGGGGGGACCGGGGAGCTGTTTTTT.

The V and J genes are TRBV29-1 and TRBJ2-1; 7 nucleotides align to TRBD2. V shed 5 bases and J 5 bases; nucleotides not matched to a gene: 6. Per germline, CDR1 SQVTM and CDR2 ANQGSEA. This CDR3 region has 13 residues. CDR3 bases: TGCAGCGTTAGGGGAGGGCAAGACAATGAGCAGTTCTTC. Translation: CSVRGGQDNEQFF.

This chain uses TRBV7-3 with TRBJ1-1; D remains ambiguous. CDR3 length: 15 amino acids. Deletions cut 2 bases from V and 5 bases from J, with 15 bases between. CDR1 is SGHTA, CDR2 FQGTGA, per germline. The CDR3 here is CASSLVPGVRTEAFF. CDR3 bases: TGTGCCAGCAGCTTAGTGCCGGGTGTAAGGACTGAAGCTTTCTTT.

J is TRBJ2-1 and V is TRBV5-4; perhaps TRBD2 as D (5 bases). V lost 4 bases and J lost 0, with 11 bases in between. Germline CDR1 SGHNT, CDR2 YYREEE (reference sequence). The CDR3 extends over 15 amino acids. The CDR3 is CASSRAGNSYNEQFF. As DNA, the CDR3 is TGTGCCAGCAGCCGTGCCGGGAACTCCTACAATGAGCAGTTCTTC.

The rearrangement links TRBV29-1 to TRBJ1-2, with D perhaps TRBD1 (5 bases). The CDR3 covers 14 residues. The V gene's germline CDR1 is SQVTM and CDR2 ANQGSEA. Trimming stripped 6 bases from V and 6 bases from J, with 20 bases between. DNA of the CDR3: TGCAGCGTGGCCTCCCCTCAGGGATTCGATGGCTACACCTTC. Amino acid sequence: CSVASPQGFDGYTF.

The V gene is TRBV11-3, the J gene TRBJ2-1, with TRBD1 as a possible D gene (5 bases). The germline gives CDR1 SGHNT, CDR2 YENEEA. V gave up 4 bases and J gave up 8 bases, with 15 bases separating them. The CDR3 sequence is 14 residues long. Written as DNA, the CDR3 is TGTGCCAGCAGCTACCGTCAGGGTGGTTATGAGCAGTTCTTC. It encodes CASSYRQGGYEQFF.

This sequence joins TRBV7-3 and TRBJ2-2; 7 nucleotides agree with TRBD1. After removal of 3 bases from V and 9 bases from J, the junction contained 10 bases not matched to a gene. Germline V gives CDR1 SGHTA, CDR2 FQGTGA. This CDR3 contains 15 residues. The CDR3 reads CASSLNTGTVRELFF. For the CDR3, the DNA is TGTGCCAGCAGCTTGAACACCGGGACAGTGAGGGAGCTGTTTTTT.

The rearrangement uses TRBV30 and TRBJ1-3; D ambiguous. Germline assignment: CDR1 GTSNPN and CDR2 SVGIG (reference sequence). This CDR3 contains 12 residues. V lost 3 bases, J lost 4 bases, and 7 bases lay in between. This CDR3 is CAWSVRGNTIYF. The DNA for the CDR3 is TGTGCCTGGAGCGTGCGGGGAAACACCATATATTTT.

V is TRBV6-5 and J is TRBJ1-2, with 8 bases matching TRBD1. Germline V gene data show CDR1 as MNHEY and CDR2 as SVGAGI. Unmatched junction bases numbered 4, after V lost 5 bases and J lost 2 bases. This CDR3 has 14 residues. CDR3 residues: CASSHRGVNYGYTF. CDR3 nucleotide sequence: TGTGCCAGCAGTCACAGGGGGGTGAACTATGGCTACACCTTC.

This rearrangement joins TRBV5-1 to TRBJ2-7, with D maybe TRBD2 (6 bases). The ends were cut back, 4 bases at V and 9 bases at J, with 20 bases in the middle. Germline V CDR1 and CDR2: SGHRS, YFSETQ. The CDR3 is 14 residues long. Written as DNA, the CDR3 is TGCGCCAGCAGCCCCGTCGGGAGATCGGCTGGGCAGTACTTC. Protein: CASSPVGRSAGQYF.

V and J are TRBV6-1 and TRBJ2-3; D perhaps matches TRBD2 (6 bases). V lost 3 bases and J lost 2, with 12 bases in between. Germline assignment: CDR1 MNHNS and CDR2 SASEGT. This CDR3 region has 15 residues. CDR3 in amino acids: CASSEDGGDTDTQYF. For the CDR3, the DNA is TGTGCCAGCAGTGAGGACGGCGGGGACACAGATACGCAGTATTTT.

The rearrangement uses TRBV19 and TRBJ2-7, with 15 bases lining up with TRBD2. In germline, CDR1 is LNHDA, CDR2 SQIVND (reference sequence). The CDR3 loop spans 20 amino acids. The ends lost 4 bases at V and 0 bases at J; junction bases unmatched: 13. CDR3 nucleotides: TGTGCCAGTAGTAGACCATACGCATGGGGACTAGCGGGAGGCTCCTACGAGCAGTACTTC. Its translation is CASSRPYAWGLAGGSYEQYF.

The chain links TRBV20-1 to TRBJ2-3; no clear D gene. Trimming took 5 bases from V and 5 from J, leaving 5 bases between them. This CDR3 region has 10 residues. CDR1 and CDR2 (germline): DFQATT, SNEGSKA (reference sequence). The CDR3 here is CSAFIDTQYF. For the CDR3, the DNA is TGCAGTGCTTTCATAGATACGCAGTATTTT.

This sequence joins TRBV4-1 and TRBJ2-7; a weak D match, TRBD2 (6 bases). V was clipped by 1 base and J by 5 bases, with 24 bases between them. Germline-derived CDR1 and CDR2 are MGHRA and YSYEKL. The CDR3 totals 18 residues. As DNA, the CDR3 is TGCGCCAGCAGCCAAGGGCGGGGAGTCTACGGAGATGGGCACGAGCAGTACTTC. Protein sequence: CASSQGRGVYGDGHEQYF.

The V and J genes are TRBV19 and TRBJ2-1, with a weak D call TRBD2 (5 bases). Germline values: CDR1 LNHDA, CDR2 SQIVND (reference sequence). CDR3 length: 13 amino acids. V was shortened by 7 bases and J by 6 bases, with 13 bases between the two germline ends. The DNA of the CDR3 is TGTGCCAGTATGGTCCAAAGCGGCAATGAGCAGTTCTTC. Protein sequence: CASMVQSGNEQFF.

The J gene is TRBJ2-5, the V gene TRBV10-2, with D possibly matching TRBD1 (6 bases). Looked up from germline, CDR1 is WSHSY and CDR2 is SAAADI. The length of the CDR3 is 17 residues. V gave up 3 bases and J gave up 5 bases, with 22 bases separating them. In nucleotides, the CDR3 is TGCGCCAGCAGTGACTCACCCATATTCAGGGGTGGGGAGACCCAGTACTTC. The encoded protein is CASSDSPIFRGGETQYF.

This chain uses TRBV9 with TRBJ1-2; weak D call: TRBD1 (6 bases). CDR3 size: 14 residues. V lost 0 bases, J lost 6 bases, and 12 bases lay in between. Germline assignment: CDR1 SGDLS and CDR2 YYNGEE. The CDR3 coding sequence is TGTGCCAGCAGCGTAGTAGGGACACTAAATGGCTACACCTTC. Its protein product is CASSVVGTLNGYTF. The variable domain in full, completed from reference TRBV9 and TRBJ1-2, reads DSGVTQTPKHLITATGQRVTLRCSPRSGDLSVYWYQQSLDQGLQFLIQYYNGEERAKGNILERFSAQQFPDLHSELNLSSLELGDSALYFCASSVVGTLNGYTFGSGTRLTVV.

The J gene is TRBJ2-1, the V gene TRBV15; 9 bases line up with TRBD2. The CDR3 contains 16 residues. Germline V CDR1 and CDR2: LNHNV, YYDKDF (reference sequence). The J segment lost 5 bases and the V segment lost 3 bases, leaving 8 bases of the junction unmatched. The CDR3 nucleotides read TGTGCCACCAGCAGTGTACTAGCGGGCCCTGACAATGAGCAGTTCTTC. This sequence encodes CATSSVLAGPDNEQFF. Together with reference TRBV15 and TRBJ2-1, the CDR3 gives the full variable domain: DAMVIQNPRYQVTQFGKPVTLSCSQTLNHNVMYWYQQKSSQAPKLLFHYYDKDFNNEADTPDNFQSRRPNTSFCFLDIRSPGLGDTAMYLCATSSVLAGPDNEQFFGPGTRLTVL.

The chain employs TRBV6-1 and TRBJ2-7; 7 bases align to TRBD1. After removal of 1 base from V and 0 bases from J, the junction contained 3 bases not matched to a gene. The CDR3 has 15 residues. The germline V gene encodes CDR1 MNHNS and CDR2 SASEGT. CDR3 nucleotide sequence: TGTGCCAGCAGTGAAGACCGGGACAGCTCCTACGAGCAGTACTTC. Translating it yields CASSEDRDSSYEQYF.

This rearrangement joins TRBV2 to TRBJ1-2; D is unresolved. Germline CDR1 SNHLY, CDR2 FYNNEI. The CDR3 extends over 13 amino acids. V was pared by 4 bases and J by 1 base, with 7 bases between. CDR3 loop: CASSADNNYGYTF. Here the CDR3 DNA reads TGTGCCAGCAGTGCCGACAATAACTATGGCTACACCTTC.

The chain recombines TRBV6-5 with TRBJ1-3; the D gene is possibly TRBD1 (6 bases). CDR1 and CDR2 from the germline V gene are MNHEY and SVGAGI. Trimming pared 5 bases from V and 0 bases from J, leaving 8 bases between. This CDR3 region has 14 residues. CDR3 sequence: CASSLQGSGNTIYF. DNA for the CDR3: TGTGCCAGCAGTCTACAGGGCTCTGGAAACACCATATATTTT.

The chain is built from TRBV5-1 and TRBJ1-2; no definite D call. With 4 bases removed from V and 6 bases from J, the gap between germline ends came to 16 bases. The CDR3 runs 14 residues. Per the germline V gene, CDR1 is SGHRS and CDR2 is YFSETQ. The CDR3 DNA reads TGCGCCAGCAGCACGGGAGGTGAGGGCCATGGCTACACCTTC. Translation: CASSTGGEGHGYTF.

The rearrangement uses TRBV19 and TRBJ1-5; D not certain. V was trimmed by 7 bases and J by 3 bases, leaving 10 bases between them. From germline, CDR1 is LNHDA and CDR2 SQIVND (reference sequence). The CDR3 has 13 amino acids. The CDR3 loop reads CASIGPVNQPQHF. The CDR3 DNA follows: TGTGCCAGTATTGGGCCAGTCAATCAGCCCCAGCATTTT.

The genes are TRBV27 and TRBJ2-5, with D perhaps matching TRBD1 (5 bases). Trimming shortened V by 1 base and J by 4 bases, and 10 bases separated the two germline ends. CDR3 length: 14 residues. Germline V gene sequence: CDR1 MNHEY, CDR2 SMNVEV (reference sequence). CDR3 region: CASSLFRGAETQYF. The CDR3 DNA reads as TGTGCCAGCAGTTTATTTAGGGGTGCAGAGACCCAGTACTTC.